The 17 T cell receptor beta chains below come from one sample, sequenced in a study of blood T cell repertoires in COVID-19. Only in-frame clones appear in the TCRdb table, and some are missing; sequencing was by immunoSEQ multiplex PCR. Here the sample spans fewer than 400,000 clones, 89% being singletons. The sequencing sample was made of PBMCs or T cells enriched from blood (not recorded which). These receptors all come from a woman aged 30 to 39 who had recovered from COVID-19.

The chain joins TRBV6-6 to TRBJ1-1; D is unclear. CDR3 length equals 15 residues. Germline CDR1 and CDR2: MNHNY and SVGAGI (reference sequence). Trimming removed 1 base at V and 1 base at J, with 10 bases between. The CDR3 is CASSYFQTTNTEAFF. The CDR3 DNA reads as TGTGCCAGCAGTTACTTTCAGACTACGAACACTGAAGCTTTCTTT.

J is TRBJ2-3 and V is TRBV29-1; tentative D call: TRBD1 (5 bases). The V gene lost 4 bases and the J gene lost 1 base, with 12 bases spanning the gap. In germline, CDR1 is SQVTM, CDR2 ANQGSEA. The CDR3 extends over 14 amino acids. CDR3 sequence reads: CSVVGRARTDTQYF. The CDR3 DNA reads TGCAGCGTTGTGGGCAGGGCCCGCACAGATACGCAGTATTTT.

This chain connects TRBV7-3 to TRBJ2-1; 12 bases are a match to TRBD2. V was clipped by 2 bases and J by 7 bases; unmatched bases: 12. This CDR3 comprises 18 residues. CDR1 and CDR2 (germline): SGHTA, FQGTGA. CDR3 in amino acids: CASSLHPASGGAGNEQFF. As DNA, the CDR3 is TGTGCCAGCAGCTTACATCCGGCTAGCGGGGGGGCCGGGAATGAGCAGTTCTTC.

This rearrangement joins TRBV9 to TRBJ1-5; 7 nucleotides agree with TRBD1. Germline V gives CDR1 SGDLS, CDR2 YYNGEE. V lost 3 bases to trimming and J lost 6 bases; unmatched junction nucleotides: 6. This CDR3 comprises 14 residues. CDR3 coding DNA: TGTGCCAGCAGCGCGACAGGGTCAGCTCAGCCCCAGCATTTT. This sequence encodes CASSATGSAQPQHF.

The chain employs TRBV28 and TRBJ1-4; D is unclear. CDR1 MDHEN and CDR2 SYDVKM come from the germline V gene. The CDR3 runs to 10 residues. Trimming removed 3 bases at V and 14 bases at J, with 7 bases between. For the CDR3, the DNA is TGTGCCAGCAGTTTGATGAGGCTGTTTTTT. It encodes CASSLMRLFF.

The V call is TRBV28, the J call TRBJ2-7, with TRBD2 matching 7 bases. The germline CDR1 and CDR2 sequences are MDHEN and SYDVKM. The CDR3 consists of 17 residues. V lost 8 bases to trimming and J lost 5 bases; unmatched junction nucleotides: 21. Here the CDR3 DNA reads TGTGCCAGCGAGCCCCCCGGGAGAGGACTAGGATTCAACGAGCAGTACTTC. Translation: CASEPPGRGLGFNEQYF.

This chain links TRBV4-1 with TRBJ2-7; TRBD2 matches 8 bases. CDR1 and CDR2 (germline): MGHRA, YSYEKL. J lost 5 bases, V lost 3 bases, and 9 bases had no gene match. This CDR3 spans 15 amino acids. The CDR3 region has the DNA TGCGCCAGCAGCCAGCACGGACTAGCAATCAACGAGCAGTACTTC. Its translation is CASSQHGLAINEQYF.

The chain employs TRBV5-4 and TRBJ1-1, with 8 bases fitting TRBD1. The CDR3 covers 14 residues. Germline CDR1 and CDR2: SGHNT and YYREEE (reference sequence). V gave up 4 bases and J gave up 5 bases; unmatched junction bases: 7. CDR3 DNA: TGTGCCAGCAGCGGGTGGACAGGGCGAACTGAAGCTTTCTTT. It codes for CASSGWTGRTEAFF.

Of note for this clone: The sample holds other DNA sequences that translate to the same CDR3. The chain is built from TRBV28 and TRBJ2-7; D is possibly TRBD2 (7 bases). V was cut by 3 bases and J by 6 bases, with 9 bases left in between. The CDR3 runs 12 residues. Germline assignment: CDR1 MDHEN and CDR2 SYDVKM. The DNA of the CDR3 is TGTGCCAGCAGTTTGGGAGGGGGCGAGCAGTACTTC. Amino acids: CASSLGGGEQYF. Full variable domain (missing parts from reference TRBV28 and TRBJ2-7): DVKVTQSSRYLVKRTGEKVFLECVQDMDHENMFWYRQDPGLGLRLIYFSYDVKMKEKGDIPEGYSVSREKKERFSLILESASTNQTSMYLCASSLGGGEQYFGPGTRLTVT.

This chain joins TRBV9 and TRBJ1-1; D is perhaps TRBD1 (5 bases). CDR1 and CDR2 from the germline V gene are SGDLS and YYNGEE. The CDR3 consists of 16 residues. The V gene lost 4 bases and the J gene lost 5 bases, with 21 bases spanning the gap. The CDR3 region is CASSPPQGRGKTEAFF. The CDR3 coding sequence is TGTGCCAGCAGCCCCCCTCAAGGGCGGGGGAAGACTGAAGCTTTCTTT.

The J gene is TRBJ2-4, the V gene TRBV19; TRBD1 agrees at 7 bases. CDR3 size: 16 residues. V was pared by 6 bases and J by 2 bases, with 10 bases of the junction left unmatched. The germline gives CDR1 LNHDA, CDR2 SQIVND (reference sequence). The DNA of the CDR3 is TGTGCCAGTAGACAGACAGGGTTCAGATCCAAAAACATTCAGTACTTC. Translated: CASRQTGFRSKNIQYF.

The rearrangement uses TRBV18 and TRBJ1-2; possible D gene TRBD1, 5 bases. CDR3 length: 16 amino acids. Trimming removed 4 bases at V and 4 bases at J, with 19 bases between. Germline V gives CDR1 KGHSH, CDR2 LQKENI. The DNA for the CDR3 is TGTGCCAGCTCACACAAAACAGGAGGGGTGTCCTATGGCTACACCTTC. This codes for CASSHKTGGVSYGYTF.

The chain has TRBV11-2 and TRBJ2-1, with TRBD2 matching 12 bases. J gave up 7 bases and V 3 bases, and 4 bases lay outside the gene matches. The germline CDR1 and CDR2 sequences are SGHAT and FQNNGV. This CDR3 contains 15 residues. CDR3 protein: CASSLLAGGPNEQFF. The CDR3 nucleotides are TGTGCCAGCAGCTTGCTAGCGGGAGGGCCGAATGAGCAGTTCTTC.

The CDR3, as DNA: TGCGCCAGCAGCTTGGCCGGGTCTCAGCCCCAGCATTTT. Translation: CASSLAGSQPQHF. The chain couples TRBV5-1 to TRBJ1-5; D not resolved. CDR1 and CDR2 (germline): SGHRS, YFSETQ. V lost 0 bases, J lost 6 bases, and 7 bases lay in between. The CDR3 sequence is 13 residues long.

The J gene is TRBJ2-4, the V gene TRBV7-2, with 7 nucleotides matching TRBD2. The CDR3 totals 15 residues. In germline, CDR1 is SGHTA, CDR2 FQGNSA. Trimming took 3 bases from V and 1 from J; bases not matched to a gene: 3. The CDR3 nucleotides read TGTGCCAGCAGCTTCACGACTAGCGCCAAAAACATTCAGTACTTC. Its protein is CASSFTTSAKNIQYF.

The J gene is TRBJ1-5, the V gene TRBV27; D call uncertain. V lost 1 base to trimming and J lost 4 bases, with 8 bases between them. The CDR3 spans 14 residues. Germline V CDR1 and CDR2: MNHEY, SMNVEV (reference sequence). CDR3 amino acids: CASSLLSPNQPQHF. DNA of the CDR3: TGTGCCAGCAGTTTATTGTCTCCTAATCAGCCCCAGCATTTT.

The CDR3 region has the DNA TGTGCCAGCAGCTTGAACAGGGGGCTTAATCAGCCCCAGCATTTT. Translated: CASSLNRGLNQPQHF. The chain carries TRBV5-6 and TRBJ1-5; 9 bases align to TRBD1. Germline trimming cut 1 base from V and 4 bases from J; bases unmatched to any gene: 3. Germline V lookup: CDR1 SGHDT, CDR2 YYEEEE. CDR3 length: 15 residues.